This T cell receptor (beta chain) was identified in a study of Ad26.COV2.S vaccination and SARS-CoV-2 variants. Findings of the study overall: Vaccine and placebo recipients had similar non-spike TCR breadth. Spike-specific responses of CD8+ and CD4+ T cells were reported to display substantial breadth after vaccination. People who got the vaccine had more spike-specific TCR breadth than people who got placebo.

Generated by immunoSEQ multiplex PCR, the TCRdb table keeps only in-frame clones and is missing some. Among about 480,000 clones listed, 87% were seen once. As to treatment: some 19 received Ad26.COV2.S at low or high dose, single or two shots; five or six received placebo; per-sample allocation not given. The samples were gathered on day 63 after the first injection of vaccine or placebo. In Boston, the donor was an adult between 18-55 years of age. Unmatched junction bases numbered 5, after V lost 5 bases and J lost 5 bases. CDR1 MNHEY and CDR2 SMNVEV come from the germline V gene (reference sequence). The CDR3 contains 14 residues. As for this clone: The antigen is not known.

This receptor was taken from a person aged 18-65 years who received the Ad26.COV2.S COVID-19 vaccine or a placebo. V usage is TRBV27 and J usage is TRBJ2-2, with 7 bases lining up with TRBD2. The starting material was peripheral blood, obtained in a trial of Ad26.COV2.S vaccine versus placebo. The CDR3 loop is CASSRGSRTGELFF. The DNA for the CDR3 is TGTGCCAGCAGTCGCGGGAGTAGGACCGGGGAGCTGTTTTTT.